This TCR beta chain was sequenced in a study of OX40 agonist ivuxolimab in advanced cancers. Study background: Patients received intravenous ivuxolimab every 2 weeks at 0.01 to 10 mg/kg. Those treated in dose escalation had hepatocellular carcinoma, melanoma, renal cell cancer or head and neck cancer.

Measured with immunoSEQ multiplex PCR; TCRdb has only the in-frame clones, and not every one. The sample yields tens of thousands of clones, approximately 94% seen once. This CDR3 comprises 13 residues. The germline V and J ends were trimmed by 1 base and 1 base, with 4 bases remaining between them. From germline, CDR1 is LNHNV and CDR2 YYDKDF (reference sequence). The receptor's source is an adult with an advanced solid tumor such as melanoma, head and neck, liver or kidney cancer. The V gene is TRBV15, the J gene TRBJ1-1, with no clear D. The specimen comprised CD4+ or CD8+ T cells sorted from blood, sampled in a trial of the OX40 agonist ivuxolimab. The CDR3 region has the DNA TGTGCCACCAGCAGAGTTGAGAACACTGAAGCTTTCTTT. Amino acids: CATSRVENTEAFF.